Listed here are 24 T cell receptor beta chains from one sample, sequenced in a study of blood T cell repertoires in COVID-19. The data were produced by immunoSEQ multiplex PCR, yet TCRdb's version contains in-frame clones alone and is incomplete. The data contain about 260,000 clones, roughly four fifths of them singletons. Material: PBMCs or T cells enriched from blood (not recorded which). These receptors were taken from a man in his thirties or forties with acute COVID-19.

The rearrangement links TRBV7-2 to TRBJ2-1; 9 bases are a match to TRBD2. The V and J ends lost 6 bases and 2 bases, in that order; junction bases with no gene match: 5. The CDR3 covers 15 residues. Germline V lookup: CDR1 SGHTA, CDR2 FQGNSA. DNA of the CDR3: TGTGCCAGCAGTCCCAGCGGGGGGCCCTACAATGAGCAGTTCTTC. Translation gives CASSPSGGPYNEQFF.

This chain uses TRBV15 with TRBJ1-5; D ambiguous. V was cut by 1 base and J by 6 bases, with 13 bases left in between. Germline assignment: CDR1 LNHNV and CDR2 YYDKDF (reference sequence). The CDR3 has 15 residues. CDR3 nucleotides: TGTGCCACCAGCAGAGCTAAGGCTGGAGGTCAGCCCCAGCATTTT. Encoded protein: CATSRAKAGGQPQHF.

V and J are TRBV18 and TRBJ2-5; 10 bases agree with TRBD1. CDR3 size: 16 residues. With 3 bases clipped from V and 3 bases from J, the junction kept 7 bases outside the gene matches. Germline loops: CDR1 KGHSH, CDR2 LQKENI. Written as DNA, the CDR3 is TGTGCCAGCTCACCGCCGGACAGGGGGTTTAAAGAGACCCAGTACTTC. It encodes CASSPPDRGFKETQYF. Supplemented by reference TRBV18 and TRBJ2-5, the full variable domain reads NAGVMQNPRHLVRRRGQEARLRCSPMKGHSHVYWYRQLPEEGLKFMVYLQKENIIDESGMPKERFSAEFPKEGPSILRIQQVVRGDSAAYFCASSPPDRGFKETQYFGPGTRLLVL.

The gene calls are TRBV28 and TRBJ1-5, with 8 positions matching TRBD1. The V segment lost 6 bases and the J segment 0 bases; nucleotides outside the gene matches: 4. The CDR3 runs 15 residues. The germline V gene has CDR1 MDHEN and CDR2 SYDVKM. CDR3 nucleotides: TGTGCCAGCAGAGGACAGGGACATAGCAATCAGCCCCAGCATTTT. Protein: CASRGQGHSNQPQHF.

This clone was found once. The chain has TRBV7-3 and TRBJ2-3; D is perhaps TRBD2 (6 bases). This CDR3 has 14 amino acids. Per the germline V gene, CDR1 is SGHTA and CDR2 is FQGTGA. Trimming shortened V by 5 bases and J by 10 bases, and 19 bases separated the two germline ends. The CDR3 DNA reads TGTGCCAGCAGCCCTTCCGGGACTGCGTTCGCGCAGTATTTT. Translation gives CASSPSGTAFAQYF.

This clone was recorded a few times. The chain employs TRBV2 and TRBJ1-6, with 7 bases fitting TRBD1. V dropped 6 bases and J dropped 8; count of bases not matched to a gene: 10. The CDR3 consists of 15 residues. Germline-derived CDR1 and CDR2 are SNHLY and FYNNEI. In DNA, the CDR3 is TGTGCCAGCAGCCCTAACCCCCAGGGGGATTCACCCCTCCACTTT. Protein: CASSPNPQGDSPLHF.

This clone appeared a few times. The chain uses TRBV7-9 and TRBJ2-2; 7 bases line up with TRBD1. Germline-derived CDR1 and CDR2 are SEHNR and FQNEAQ (reference sequence). The CDR3 contains 18 residues. Germline trimming cut 2 bases from V and 5 bases from J; bases unmatched to any gene: 14. DNA of the CDR3: TGTGCCAGCAGCTTAACCGGGACAGTTGGGGCTTTAACCGGGGAGCTGTTTTTT. Translating gives CASSLTGTVGALTGELFF.

This sequence joins TRBV6-1 and TRBJ2-7; 7 bases agree with TRBD1. The ends lost 3 bases at V and 4 bases at J; junction bases unmatched: 12. Germline-derived CDR1 and CDR2 are MNHNS and SASEGT. This CDR3 region has 16 residues. CDR3 loop: CASSEVTGDPFYEQYV. In DNA, the CDR3 is TGTGCCAGCAGTGAGGTTACAGGGGATCCCTTTTACGAGCAGTACGTC.

The rearrangement uses TRBV19 and TRBJ1-2; D is unresolved. The germline V gene has CDR1 LNHDA and CDR2 SQIVND (reference sequence). The CDR3 is 12 residues long. The V end was cut by 8 bases, the J end by 0 bases, with 7 bases between. CDR3 in DNA: TGTGCCAGTGCGGTAGCTAACTATGGCTACACCTTC. Residues: CASAVANYGYTF.

This rearrangement joins TRBV9 to TRBJ1-2, with D possibly TRBD1 on 5 matching bases. Trimming removed 4 bases from V and 2 bases from J, with 12 bases in between. Germline V gives CDR1 SGDLS, CDR2 YYNGEE. This CDR3 spans 14 amino acids. The CDR3 DNA is TGTGCCAGCAGCCTCCCGGGGGGGAACTATGGCTACACCTTC. Protein sequence: CASSLPGGNYGYTF.

Worth noting for this clone: Mismatch with germline at one junction end may stem from a read error. The chain has TRBV5-1 and TRBJ2-1; TRBD2 matches 11 bases. CDR1 is SGHRS and CDR2 is YFSETQ in the germline V gene. The CDR3 totals 13 residues. CDR3 sequence reads: CASSSTSGSEQFF. CDR3 nucleotides: TGTGCCAGCAGCTCAACTAGCGGGAGTGAGCAGTTCTTC.

A few counts support this clone. The rearrangement joins TRBV6-5 to TRBJ1-6, with a tentative D call TRBD1 (5 bases). V lost 6 bases, J lost 7 bases, and 7 bases lay in between. The CDR3 consists of 12 residues. Germline V gene sequence: CDR1 MNHEY, CDR2 SVGAGI. The CDR3 protein is CASSAGNSPLHF. The CDR3, as DNA: TGTGCCAGCAGCGCAGGGAATTCACCCCTCCACTTT.

V gene TRBV19 combines with J gene TRBJ1-2, with 7 nucleotides matching TRBD1. CDR1 is LNHDA, CDR2 SQIVND, per germline (reference sequence). CDR3 length: 15 amino acids. The ends lost 5 bases at V and 4 bases at J; junction bases unmatched: 10. CDR3 nucleotide sequence: TGTGCCAGTAGTCCCGGGGCAGGGGGTTCCTATGGCTACACCTTC. It specifies CASSPGAGGSYGYTF.

V is TRBV7-9 and J is TRBJ1-3; D unresolved. CDR3 length: 14 amino acids. The ends were cut back, 3 bases at V and 0 bases at J, with 6 bases in the middle. The germline V gene has CDR1 SEHNR and CDR2 FQNEAQ (reference sequence). CDR3 sequence reads: CASSFSDSGNTIYF. In DNA form, the CDR3 reads TGTGCCAGCAGCTTCAGCGACTCTGGAAACACCATATATTTT. The complete variable domain, with remaining parts taken from reference TRBV7-9 and TRBJ1-3, reads DTGVSQNPRHKITKRGQNVTFRCDPISEHNRLYWYRQTLGQGPEFLTYFQNEAQLEKSRLLSDRFSAERPKGSFSTLEIQRTEQGDSAMYLCASSFSDSGNTIYFGEGSWLTVV.

This chain links TRBV5-4 with TRBJ2-5; TRBD1 aligns across 11 bases. J lost 5 bases, V lost 4 bases, and 7 bases had no gene match. The germline V gene encodes CDR1 SGHNT and CDR2 YYREEE (reference sequence). This CDR3 has 15 amino acids. Written as DNA, the CDR3 is TGTGCCAGCAGCCCGCCGGGACAGGGGGTCGAGACCCAGTACTTC. The encoded protein is CASSPPGQGVETQYF.

The rearrangement uses TRBV9 and TRBJ2-1, with 9 bases fitting TRBD2. V was pared by 3 bases and J by 4 bases, with 2 bases of the junction left unmatched. Germline V gene lookup returns CDR1 SGDLS and CDR2 YYNGEE. CDR3 size: 14 residues. CDR3 sequence: CASSGGGVYNEQFF. The CDR3 DNA is TGTGCCAGCAGCGGCGGGGGGGTTTACAATGAGCAGTTCTTC.

The chain is built from TRBV11-3 and TRBJ2-3; a weak D match, TRBD2 (6 bases). CDR3 size: 17 residues. Germline lookup yields CDR1 SGHNT and CDR2 YENEEA. The V end lost 5 bases, the J end lost 3 bases, and 21 bases lay between the germline ends. The CDR3 loop reads CASSTRDSPRMTDTQYF. The CDR3 nucleotides are TGTGCCAGCAGCACACGGGACTCCCCCCGAATGACAGATACGCAGTATTTT.

The chain recombines TRBV3-1 (or the pseudogene TRBV3-2) with TRBJ1-1, with D tentatively TRBD1 (5 bases). Trimming pared 4 bases from V and 2 bases from J, leaving 14 bases between. The CDR3 has 15 residues. Germline-derived CDR1 and CDR2 are LGHDT and YNNKEL (reference sequence). The CDR3 loop reads CASSPRGGSNTEAFF. The DNA of the CDR3 is TGTGCCAGCAGCCCCCGCGGGGGGTCTAACACTGAAGCTTTCTTT.

CDR3 nucleotides: TGTGCCAGCAGCCCTCAAAGAGGTGGGGGCGATACGCAGTATTTT. Protein product: CASSPQRGGGDTQYF. This chain links TRBV9 with TRBJ2-3; D perhaps matches TRBD1 (6 bases). The CDR3 sequence is 15 residues long. The germline gives CDR1 SGDLS, CDR2 YYNGEE. V dropped 4 bases and J dropped 6 bases, with 18 bases sitting between them.

J is TRBJ1-5 and V is TRBV19; D call uncertain. This CDR3 comprises 15 residues. The V end was cut by 2 bases, the J end by 4 bases, with 12 bases between. Per the germline V gene, CDR1 is LNHDA and CDR2 is SQIVND (reference sequence). The CDR3 coding sequence is TGTGCCAGTAGTATAATGGGAGGGATTAATCAGCCCCAGCATTTT. It codes for CASSIMGGINQPQHF.

This chain joins TRBV7-3 and TRBJ1-6; D is possibly TRBD1 (6 bases). The CDR3 runs 14 residues. CDR1 SGHTA and CDR2 FQGTGA come from the germline V gene. Trimming pared 6 bases from V and 4 bases from J, leaving 10 bases between. The CDR3: CASSPGTYNSPLHF. As DNA, the CDR3 is TGTGCCAGCAGTCCCGGGACATATAATTCACCCCTCCACTTT. Variable domain in full (rest from reference TRBV7-3 and TRBJ1-6): GAGVSQTPSNKVTEKGKYVELRCDPISGHTALYWYRQSLGQGPEFLIYFQGTGAADDSGLPNDRFFAVRPEGSVSTLKIQRTERGDSAVYLCASSPGTYNSPLHFGNGTRLTVT.

J is TRBJ1-4 and V is TRBV6-5; 9 positions match TRBD1. Trimming at V came to 6 bases and at J to 7 bases, leaving 6 bases not matched to a gene. Germline V CDR1 and CDR2: MNHEY, SVGAGI. This CDR3 contains 14 residues. This CDR3 reads CASSRLTGGEKLFF. As DNA, the CDR3 is TGTGCCAGCAGCCGATTGACAGGGGGTGAAAAACTGTTTTTT.

The chain has TRBV12-1 and TRBJ2-7; TRBD2 is the table's D call and was not checked against the DNA. TRBV12-1 is annotated as a pseudogene. The CDR3 contains 17 residues. CDR3 nucleotide sequence: TGTGCCAGCAGCCCACCTTATCGGGAATTAATCCCGGACGAGCAGTACGTC. This gives the protein CASSPPYRELIPDEQYV.

The chain has TRBV3-1 (or the pseudogene TRBV3-2) and TRBJ2-5; D perhaps matches TRBD1 (5 bases). Looked up from germline, CDR1 is LGHDT and CDR2 is YNNKEL (reference sequence). The CDR3 is made up of 14 amino acids. Deletions cut 4 bases from V and 5 bases from J, with 14 bases between. Written as DNA, the CDR3 is TGTGCCAGCAGCCCTTCAGGGCCGTTTGAGACCCAGTACTTC. Its protein is CASSPSGPFETQYF.